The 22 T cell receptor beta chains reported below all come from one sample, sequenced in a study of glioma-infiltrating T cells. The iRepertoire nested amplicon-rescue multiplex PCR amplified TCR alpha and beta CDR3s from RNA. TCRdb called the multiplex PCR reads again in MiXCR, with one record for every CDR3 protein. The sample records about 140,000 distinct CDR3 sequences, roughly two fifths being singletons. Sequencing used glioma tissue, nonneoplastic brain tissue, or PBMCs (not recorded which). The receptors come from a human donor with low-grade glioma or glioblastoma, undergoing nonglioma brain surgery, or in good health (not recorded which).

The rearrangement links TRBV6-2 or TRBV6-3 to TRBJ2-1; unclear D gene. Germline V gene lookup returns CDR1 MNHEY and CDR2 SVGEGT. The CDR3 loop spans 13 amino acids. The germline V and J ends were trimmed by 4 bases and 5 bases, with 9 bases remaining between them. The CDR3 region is CASSLARNNEQFF. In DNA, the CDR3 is TGTGCCAGCAGTTTGGCCAGGAACAATGAGCAGTTCTTC.

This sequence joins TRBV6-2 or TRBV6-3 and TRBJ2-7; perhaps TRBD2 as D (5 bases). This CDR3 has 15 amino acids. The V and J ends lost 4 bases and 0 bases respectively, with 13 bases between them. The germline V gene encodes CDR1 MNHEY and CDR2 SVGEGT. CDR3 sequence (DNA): TGTGCCAGCAGTTCGCGAGCTGCGGGCTCCTACGAGCAGTACTTC. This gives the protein CASSSRAAGSYEQYF.

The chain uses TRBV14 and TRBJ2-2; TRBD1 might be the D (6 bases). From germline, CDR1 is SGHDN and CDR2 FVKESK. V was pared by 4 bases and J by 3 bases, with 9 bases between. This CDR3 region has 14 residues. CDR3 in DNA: TGTGCCAGCAGCCGCAGGACAGACACCGGGGAGCTGTTTTTT. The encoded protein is CASSRRTDTGELFF.

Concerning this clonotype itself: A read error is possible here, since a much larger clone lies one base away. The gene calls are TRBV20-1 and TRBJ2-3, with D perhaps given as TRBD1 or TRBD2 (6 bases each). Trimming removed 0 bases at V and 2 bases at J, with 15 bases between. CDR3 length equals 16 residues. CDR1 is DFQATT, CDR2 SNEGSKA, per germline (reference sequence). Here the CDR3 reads CSARDVQGGHTDTQYF. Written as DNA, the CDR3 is TGCAGTGCTAGAGATGTACAGGGAGGACACACAGATACGCAGTATTTT.

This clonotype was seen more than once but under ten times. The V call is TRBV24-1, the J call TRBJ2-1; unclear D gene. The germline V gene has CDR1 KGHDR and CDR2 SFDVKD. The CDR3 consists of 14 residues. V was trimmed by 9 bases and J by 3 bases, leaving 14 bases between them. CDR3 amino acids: CATGDPKVYNEQFF. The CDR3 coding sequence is TGTGCCACCGGGGATCCGAAGGTCTACAATGAGCAGTTCTTC.

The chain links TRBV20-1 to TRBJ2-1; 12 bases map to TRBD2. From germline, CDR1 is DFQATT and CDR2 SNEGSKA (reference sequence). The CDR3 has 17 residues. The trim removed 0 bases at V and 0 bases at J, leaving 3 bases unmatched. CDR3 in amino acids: CSARDRTSGVSYNEQFF. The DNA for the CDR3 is TGCAGTGCTAGAGATCGGACTAGCGGGGTCTCCTACAATGAGCAGTTCTTC.

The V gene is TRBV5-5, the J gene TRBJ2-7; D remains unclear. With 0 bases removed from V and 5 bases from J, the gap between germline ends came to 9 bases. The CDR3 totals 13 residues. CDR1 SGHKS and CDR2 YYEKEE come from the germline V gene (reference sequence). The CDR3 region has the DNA TGTGCCAGCAGCTTGGCACCCTCGGACGAGCAGTACTTC. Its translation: CASSLAPSDEQYF.

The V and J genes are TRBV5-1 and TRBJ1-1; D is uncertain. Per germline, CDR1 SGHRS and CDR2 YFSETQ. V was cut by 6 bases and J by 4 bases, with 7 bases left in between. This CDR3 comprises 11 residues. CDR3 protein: CASISGTEAFF. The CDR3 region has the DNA TGCGCCAGCATCTCGGGCACTGAAGCTTTCTTT.

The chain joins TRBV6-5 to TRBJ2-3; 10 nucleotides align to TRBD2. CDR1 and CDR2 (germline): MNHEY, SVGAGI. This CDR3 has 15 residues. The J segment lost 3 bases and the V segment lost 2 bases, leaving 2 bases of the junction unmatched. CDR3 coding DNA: TGTGCCAGCAGTTACGGAGCGGGGGGGACAGATACGCAGTATTTT. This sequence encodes CASSYGAGGTDTQYF.

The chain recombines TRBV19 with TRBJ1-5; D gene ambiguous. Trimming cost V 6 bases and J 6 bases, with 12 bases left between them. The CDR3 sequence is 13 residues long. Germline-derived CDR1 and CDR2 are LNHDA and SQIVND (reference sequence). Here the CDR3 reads CASSPARAQPQHF. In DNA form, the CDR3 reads TGTGCCAGTAGCCCCGCAAGGGCTCAGCCCCAGCATTTT.

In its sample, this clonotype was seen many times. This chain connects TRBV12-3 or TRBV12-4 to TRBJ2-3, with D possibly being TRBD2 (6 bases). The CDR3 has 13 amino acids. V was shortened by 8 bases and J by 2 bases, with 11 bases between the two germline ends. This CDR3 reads CASLRDSTDTQYF. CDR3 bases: TGTGCCAGCCTGAGGGACTCCACAGATACGCAGTATTTT.

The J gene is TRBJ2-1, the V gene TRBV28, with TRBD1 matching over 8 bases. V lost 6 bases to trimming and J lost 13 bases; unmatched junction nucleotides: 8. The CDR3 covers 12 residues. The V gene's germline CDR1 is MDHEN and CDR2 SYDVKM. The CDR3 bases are TGTGCCAGCAGCTTAACAGGACAGGGCCAGTTCTTC. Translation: CASSLTGQGQFF. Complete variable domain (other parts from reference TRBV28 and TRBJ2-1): DVKVTQSSRYLVKRTGEKVFLECVQDMDHENMFWYRQDPGLGLRLIYFSYDVKMKEKGDIPEGYSVSREKKERFSLILESASTNQTSMYLCASSLTGQGQFFGPGTRLTVL.

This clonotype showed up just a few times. The chain's CDR3 is CSARDLRQYF. The CDR3 DNA follows: TGCAGTGCTAGGGACTTGAGGCAGTATTTT. V is TRBV20-1 and J is TRBJ2-3; D is perhaps TRBD2 (5 bases). CDR1 and CDR2 (germline): DFQATT, SNEGSKA (reference sequence). CDR3 length: 10 residues. V gave up 3 bases and J gave up 11 bases, with 9 bases separating them.

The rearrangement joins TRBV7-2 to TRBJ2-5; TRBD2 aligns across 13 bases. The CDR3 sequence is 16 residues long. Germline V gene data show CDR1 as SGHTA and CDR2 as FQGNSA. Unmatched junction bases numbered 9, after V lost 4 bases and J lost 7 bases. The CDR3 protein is CASSSVTSGRGGTQYF. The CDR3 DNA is TGTGCCAGCAGCTCTGTTACTAGCGGGAGGGGGGGGACCCAGTACTTC. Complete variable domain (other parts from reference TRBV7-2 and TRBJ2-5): GAGVSQSPSNKVTEKGKDVELRCDPISGHTALYWYRQSLGQGLEFLIYFQGNSAPDKSGLPSDRFSAERTGGSVSTLTIQRTQQEDSAVYLCASSSVTSGRGGTQYFGPGTRLLVL.

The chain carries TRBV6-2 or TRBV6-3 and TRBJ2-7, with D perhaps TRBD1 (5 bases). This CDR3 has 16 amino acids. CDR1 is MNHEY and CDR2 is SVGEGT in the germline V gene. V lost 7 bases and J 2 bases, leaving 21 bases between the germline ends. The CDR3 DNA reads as TGTGCCAGCACCTTGAAGGGTTTCGAGACAGCCTACGAGCAGTACTTC. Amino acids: CASTLKGFETAYEQYF.

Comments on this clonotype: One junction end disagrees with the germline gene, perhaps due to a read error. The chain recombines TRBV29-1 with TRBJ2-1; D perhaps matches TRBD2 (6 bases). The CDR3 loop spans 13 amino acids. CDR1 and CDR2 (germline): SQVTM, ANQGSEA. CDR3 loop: CSVGVTSTHEQFF. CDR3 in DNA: TGCAGCGTTGGCGTGACTAGTACCCATGAGCAATTCTTC.

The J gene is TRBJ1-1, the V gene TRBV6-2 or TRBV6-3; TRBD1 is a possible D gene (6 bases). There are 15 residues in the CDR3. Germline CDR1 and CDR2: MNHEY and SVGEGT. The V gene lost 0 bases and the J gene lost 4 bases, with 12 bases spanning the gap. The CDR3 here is CASSYSHGGGTEAFF. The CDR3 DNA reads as TGTGCCAGCAGTTACTCGCATGGAGGGGGCACTGAAGCTTTCTTT.

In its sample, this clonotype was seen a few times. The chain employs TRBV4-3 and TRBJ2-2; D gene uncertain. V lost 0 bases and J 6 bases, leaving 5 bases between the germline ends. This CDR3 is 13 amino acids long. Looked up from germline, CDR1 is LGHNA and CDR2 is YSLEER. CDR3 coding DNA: TGCGCCAGCAGCCAAGATTGGTCCGGGGAGCTGTTTTTT. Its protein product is CASSQDWSGELFF.

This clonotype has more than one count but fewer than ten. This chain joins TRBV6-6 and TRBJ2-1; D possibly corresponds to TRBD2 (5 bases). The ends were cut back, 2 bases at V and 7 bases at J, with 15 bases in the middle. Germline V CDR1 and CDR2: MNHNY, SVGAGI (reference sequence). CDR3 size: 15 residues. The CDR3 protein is CASSYRAESGNEQFF. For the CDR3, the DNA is TGTGCCAGCAGTTACAGGGCGGAGTCGGGAAATGAGCAGTTCTTC.

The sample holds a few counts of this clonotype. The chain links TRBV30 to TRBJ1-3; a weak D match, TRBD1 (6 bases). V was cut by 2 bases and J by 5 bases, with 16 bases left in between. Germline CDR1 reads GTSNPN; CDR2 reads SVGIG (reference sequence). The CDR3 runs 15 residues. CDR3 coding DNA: TGTGCCTGGAGTCCGCGGGGGCTTTTACGAAACACCATATATTTT. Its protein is CAWSPRGLLRNTIYF.

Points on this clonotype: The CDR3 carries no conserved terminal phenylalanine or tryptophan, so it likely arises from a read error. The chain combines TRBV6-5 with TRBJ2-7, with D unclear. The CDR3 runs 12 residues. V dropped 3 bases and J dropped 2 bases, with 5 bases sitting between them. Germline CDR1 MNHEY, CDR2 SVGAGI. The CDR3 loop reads CASSYSAYEQYL. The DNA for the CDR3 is TGTGCCAGCAGTTATTCGGCCTACGAGCAGTACCTC.

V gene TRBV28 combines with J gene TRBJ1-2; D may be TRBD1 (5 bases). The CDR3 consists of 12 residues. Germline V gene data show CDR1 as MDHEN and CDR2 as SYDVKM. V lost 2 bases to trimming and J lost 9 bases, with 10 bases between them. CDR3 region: CASSLGQGRYTF. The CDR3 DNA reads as TGTGCCAGCAGTTTAGGGCAGGGACGCTACACCTTC.